This entry lists 22 T cell receptor beta chains sequenced from one sample in a study of long-term antiretroviral therapy in people with HIV. At survey level, the immunoSEQ assay was run in its v3.0 version. Libraries were prepared by immunoSEQ multiplex PCR; TCRdb keeps only in-frame clonotypes and omits some of them. This table holds around 13,000 clones, approximately 73% found once. The specimen comprised unsorted PBMCs, sampled 3.1 years after starting antiretroviral therapy. All receptors derive from a man in his forties or fifties with HIV.

The rearrangement uses TRBV2 and TRBJ1-2, with no clear D. The germline V gene has CDR1 SNHLY and CDR2 FYNNEI. V lost 1 base, J lost 4 bases, and 10 bases lay in between. The CDR3 length is 14 residues. CDR3 protein: CASSEVASIYGYTF. DNA for the CDR3: TGTGCCAGCAGTGAAGTCGCGTCGATCTATGGCTACACCTTC.

This clone was detected only a few times. The same CDR3 can be traced to other DNA sequences in this sample. The chain recombines TRBV19 with TRBJ2-7; D uncertain. Germline loops: CDR1 LNHDA, CDR2 SQIVND (reference sequence). V was cut by 1 base and J by 0 bases, with 7 bases left in between. The CDR3 extends over 14 amino acids. The chain's CDR3 is CASSIGGSSYEQYF. CDR3 nucleotide sequence: TGTGCCAGTAGTATAGGGGGAAGCTCCTACGAGCAGTACTTC.

The chain carries TRBV5-1 and TRBJ1-2; a weak D match, TRBD1 (5 bases). There are 18 residues in the CDR3. Germline CDR1 and CDR2: SGHRS and YFSETQ. With 3 bases removed from V and 3 bases from J, the gap between germline ends came to 24 bases. The CDR3 is CASSSGGVGDSADYGYTF. The CDR3 bases are TGCGCCAGCAGCTCGGGGGGGGTTGGGGATTCCGCGGACTATGGCTACACCTTC.

The chain carries TRBV9 and TRBJ2-1; 10 bases agree with TRBD2. V lost 1 base to trimming and J lost 8 bases; unmatched junction nucleotides: 9. Looked up from germline, CDR1 is SGDLS and CDR2 is YYNGEE. The CDR3 has 16 residues. CDR3 DNA: TGTGCCAGCAGCGTATACGTAGCGGGGGGTGGGGATGAGCAGTTCTTC. Residues: CASSVYVAGGGDEQFF.

This clone occurred a few times. J is TRBJ1-5 and V is TRBV19, with D hard to call. Trimming took off 5 bases at V and 7 bases at J, with 12 bases between the two ends. The CDR3 is 13 amino acids. Germline CDR1 LNHDA, CDR2 SQIVND (reference sequence). CDR3 protein: CASSQSPYQPQHF. CDR3 nucleotides: TGTGCCAGTAGTCAGTCCCCTTACCAGCCCCAGCATTTT.

In this sample, this clone is medium-sized. The chain couples TRBV30 to TRBJ2-2, with 9 bases identical to TRBD1. The CDR3 length is 13 residues. Per the germline V gene, CDR1 is GTSNPN and CDR2 is SVGIG (reference sequence). V lost 4 bases to trimming and J lost 6 bases; unmatched junction nucleotides: 3. CDR3 sequence (DNA): TGTGCCTGGACGCGACAGGGGGCCGGGGAGCTGTTTTTT. Translating gives CAWTRQGAGELFF.

The rearrangement links TRBV19 to TRBJ1-4, with D unclear. Germline V lookup: CDR1 LNHDA, CDR2 SQIVND (reference sequence). The CDR3 sequence is 15 residues long. V gave up 9 bases and J gave up 4 bases, with 18 bases separating them. The CDR3 bases are TGTGCCAGCCGGGGATGGGGAGCTCTTAATGAAAAACTGTTTTTT. Translating gives CASRGWGALNEKLFF.

The CDR3 here is CASSLEEMSRQAYEQYF. Here the CDR3 DNA reads TGTGCCAGCAGCTTAGAGGAGATGTCGCGGCAGGCGTACGAGCAGTACTTC. V is TRBV11-3 and J is TRBJ2-7; D not certain. V dropped 0 bases and J dropped 4 bases, with 19 bases sitting between them. The germline V gene encodes CDR1 SGHNT and CDR2 YENEEA. The CDR3 totals 17 residues. The full variable domain, in which reference TRBV11-3 and TRBJ2-7 provide the parts outside the CDR3, is EAGVVQSPRYKIIEKKQPVAFWCNPISGHNTLYWYLQNLGQGPELLIRYENEEAVDDSQLPKDRFSAERLKGVDSTLKIQPAELGDSAVYLCASSLEEMSRQAYEQYFGPGTRLTVT.

This chain links TRBV7-6 with TRBJ2-7, with D maybe TRBD1 (6 bases). V lost 1 base and J 3 bases, leaving 7 bases between the germline ends. Looked up from germline, CDR1 is SGHVS and CDR2 is FNYEAQ. The CDR3 extends over 13 amino acids. The CDR3 nucleotides read TGTGCCAGCAGCTTAGAGGGGGACTACGAGCAGTACTTC. Translating it yields CASSLEGDYEQYF. The full variable domain, rest sourced from reference TRBV7-6 and TRBJ2-7, is GAGVSQSPRYKVTKRGQDVALRCDPISGHVSLYWYRQALGQGPEFLTYFNYEAQQDKSGLPNDRFSAERPEGSISTLTIQRTEQRDSAMYRCASSLEGDYEQYFGPGTRLTVT.

The CDR3 DNA is TGTGCCAGCAGCTTAGCTGGGGACAGTGGGGCCAACGTCCTGACTTTC. Its translation is CASSLAGDSGANVLTF. This chain links TRBV11-2 with TRBJ2-6; 7 nucleotides align to TRBD1. V was clipped by 1 base and J by 3 bases; unmatched bases: 3. The germline CDR1 and CDR2 sequences are SGHAT and FQNNGV. CDR3 length: 16 amino acids. Variable domain in full (rest from reference TRBV11-2 and TRBJ2-6): EAGVAQSPRYKIIEKRQSVAFWCNPISGHATLYWYQQILGQGPKLLIQFQNNGVVDDSQLPKDRFSAERLKGVDSTLKIQPAKLEDSAVYLCASSLAGDSGANVLTFGAGSRLTVL.

V and J are TRBV5-1 and TRBJ1-1; 9 nucleotides agree with TRBD1. Germline CDR1 SGHRS, CDR2 YFSETQ. V shed 4 bases, J shed 1 base, and the junction held 8 bases outside the gene matches. The CDR3 spans 16 residues. The CDR3 reads CASSTRTGEKNTEAFF. The CDR3 coding sequence is TGCGCCAGCAGCACCCGGACAGGGGAAAAGAACACTGAAGCTTTCTTT.

This clone was found once. V usage is TRBV5-1 and J usage is TRBJ2-7; 9 bases are a match to TRBD1. Germline lookup yields CDR1 SGHRS and CDR2 YFSETQ. The CDR3 covers 15 residues. J gave up 5 bases and V 0 bases, and 6 bases lay outside the gene matches. CDR3 in amino acids: CASSLEGTGPNEQYF. CDR3 DNA: TGCGCCAGCAGCTTGGAAGGGACAGGGCCCAACGAGCAGTACTTC.

The chain uses TRBV4-2 and TRBJ1-2; D remains ambiguous. The CDR3 extends over 15 amino acids. V shed 0 bases and J shed 8 bases, with 16 bases lying between them. CDR1 LGHNA and CDR2 YNFKEQ come from the germline V gene. CDR3: CASSQEITVTWGYTF. DNA of the CDR3: TGTGCCAGCAGCCAAGAGATAACAGTGACTTGGGGCTACACCTTC.

This clone was counted once. The rearrangement uses TRBV5-1 and TRBJ1-1; the D gene is possibly TRBD1 (5 bases). The ends were cut back, 0 bases at V and 3 bases at J, with 15 bases in the middle. Germline V gene lookup returns CDR1 SGHRS and CDR2 YFSETQ. This CDR3 is built from 16 residues. For the CDR3, the DNA is TGCGCCAGCAGCTTGGCAGGCAGGGTAGCGGACACTGAAGCTTTCTTT. The encoded protein is CASSLAGRVADTEAFF.

V and J are TRBV19 and TRBJ1-4; D not resolved. Germline V lookup: CDR1 LNHDA, CDR2 SQIVND (reference sequence). This CDR3 spans 12 amino acids. Trimming pared 7 bases from V and 5 bases from J, leaving 8 bases between. CDR3 sequence (DNA): TGTGCCAGTACCTACGGAAATGAAAAACTGTTTTTT. Translated, it gives CASTYGNEKLFF.

This clone qualifies as medium-sized. The chain recombines TRBV7-9 with TRBJ2-6; D is undetermined. The V end lost 1 base, the J end lost 0 bases, and 10 bases lay between the germline ends. The CDR3 extends over 17 amino acids. Germline V gene data show CDR1 as SEHNR and CDR2 as FQNEAQ (reference sequence). This chain's CDR3 is CASSLGGWSSGANVLTF. The CDR3 nucleotides are TGTGCCAGCAGCTTAGGCGGATGGAGCTCTGGGGCCAACGTCCTGACTTTC. The full variable domain, rest sourced from reference TRBV7-9 and TRBJ2-6, is DTGVSQNPRHKITKRGQNVTFRCDPISEHNRLYWYRQTLGQGPEFLTYFQNEAQLEKSRLLSDRFSAERPKGSFSTLEIQRTEQGDSAMYLCASSLGGWSSGANVLTFGAGSRLTVL.

This clone was seen just once. This chain joins TRBV10-2 and TRBJ1-1; D is undetermined. Germline loops: CDR1 WSHSY, CDR2 SAAADI. The CDR3 spans 14 residues. The V gene lost 7 bases and the J gene lost 5 bases, with 17 bases spanning the gap. CDR3 amino acids: CASTPSGLGTEAFF. CDR3 nucleotide sequence: TGCGCCAGCACCCCTAGTGGGCTGGGTACTGAAGCTTTCTTT.

This rearrangement joins TRBV25-1 to TRBJ1-2, with TRBD1 matching over 9 bases. CDR1 is MGHDK, CDR2 SYGVNS, per germline. The CDR3 is 16 residues long. V trimming: 4 bases; J trimming: 5 bases; junction bases outside the gene matches: 11. DNA of the CDR3: TGTGCCAGCAGTGGAGGGACAGGGAAGAGGTTGTATGGCTACACCTTC. Protein product: CASSGGTGKRLYGYTF.

The genes are TRBV29-1 and TRBJ2-7; D is uncertain. CDR3 length: 12 residues. Trimming removed 0 bases at V and 2 bases at J, with 5 bases between. Looked up from germline, CDR1 is SQVTM and CDR2 is ANQGSEA. CDR3 DNA: TGCAGCGTTGAAGATAGACCCTACGAGCAGTACTTC. It specifies CSVEDRPYEQYF.

The chain combines TRBV29-1 with TRBJ1-2, with 7 bases matching TRBD1. J was trimmed by 3 bases and V by 3 bases; bases with no gene match: 7. The length of the CDR3 is 14 residues. Germline values: CDR1 SQVTM, CDR2 ANQGSEA. The CDR3, as DNA: TGCAGCGTTGACCCAACAGGGGAGGACTATGGCTACACCTTC. Residues: CSVDPTGEDYGYTF.

The chain uses TRBV5-6 and TRBJ1-5; possible D gene TRBD1, 5 bases. Germline assignment: CDR1 SGHDT and CDR2 YYEEEE. Trimming took off 3 bases at V and 3 bases at J, with 10 bases between the two ends. The CDR3 consists of 14 residues. The CDR3 nucleotides read TGTGCCAGCAGCTACGCGGGACCCAATCAGCCCCAGCATTTT. This codes for CASSYAGPNQPQHF.

This clone was counted only a few times. As DNA, the CDR3 is TGTGCCAGCAGCTTAGGGGGCGGTAACACTGAAGCTTTCTTT. Amino acids: CASSLGGGNTEAFF. The chain links TRBV13 to TRBJ1-1; D is unclear. Germline V gene data show CDR1 as PRHDT and CDR2 as FYEKMQ (reference sequence). This CDR3 has 14 residues. V was cut by 0 bases and J by 2 bases, with 7 bases left in between.